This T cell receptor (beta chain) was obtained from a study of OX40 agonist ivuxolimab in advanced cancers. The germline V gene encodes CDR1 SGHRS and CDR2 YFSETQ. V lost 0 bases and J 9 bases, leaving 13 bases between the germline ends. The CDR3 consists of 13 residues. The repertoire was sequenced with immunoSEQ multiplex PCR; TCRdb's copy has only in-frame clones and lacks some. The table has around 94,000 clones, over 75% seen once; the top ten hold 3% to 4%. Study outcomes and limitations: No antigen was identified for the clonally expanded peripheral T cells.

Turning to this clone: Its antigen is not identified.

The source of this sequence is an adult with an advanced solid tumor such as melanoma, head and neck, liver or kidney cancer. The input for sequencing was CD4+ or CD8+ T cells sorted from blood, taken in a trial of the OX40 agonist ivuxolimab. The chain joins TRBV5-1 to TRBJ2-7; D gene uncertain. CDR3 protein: CASSLGLEDGQYF. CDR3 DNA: TGCGCCAGCAGCTTGGGACTCGAGGATGGGCAGTACTTC.